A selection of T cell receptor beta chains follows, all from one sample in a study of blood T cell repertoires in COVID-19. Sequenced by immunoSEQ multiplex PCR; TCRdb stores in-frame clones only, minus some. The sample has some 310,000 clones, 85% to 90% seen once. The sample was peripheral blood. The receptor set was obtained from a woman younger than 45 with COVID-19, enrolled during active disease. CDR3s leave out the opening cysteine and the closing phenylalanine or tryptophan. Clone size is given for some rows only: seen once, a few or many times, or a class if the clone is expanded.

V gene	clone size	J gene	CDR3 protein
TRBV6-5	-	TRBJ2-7	ASILTGGYEQY
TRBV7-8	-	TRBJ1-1	ASSYRQGGEAF
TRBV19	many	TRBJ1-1	ASSRQGDTEAF
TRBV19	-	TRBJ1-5	ASSREDRDNQPQH
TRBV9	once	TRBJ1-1	ASSADRRPGGTEAF
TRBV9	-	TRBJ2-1	ASSGLAGGFNEQF
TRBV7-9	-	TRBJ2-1	ASSLVGTSVNEQF
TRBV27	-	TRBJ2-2	ASSWAGTGSIGELF
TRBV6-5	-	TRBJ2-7	ASSTPLAAGGEQY
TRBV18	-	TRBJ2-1	ASSPPGTLSGYNEQF
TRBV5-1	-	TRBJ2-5	ASSLDRGGETQY
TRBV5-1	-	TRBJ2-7	ASSGSGRDRDEQY
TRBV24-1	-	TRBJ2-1	ATSDVDRLEQF
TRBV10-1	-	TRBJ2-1	ASSESGQAPYNEQF